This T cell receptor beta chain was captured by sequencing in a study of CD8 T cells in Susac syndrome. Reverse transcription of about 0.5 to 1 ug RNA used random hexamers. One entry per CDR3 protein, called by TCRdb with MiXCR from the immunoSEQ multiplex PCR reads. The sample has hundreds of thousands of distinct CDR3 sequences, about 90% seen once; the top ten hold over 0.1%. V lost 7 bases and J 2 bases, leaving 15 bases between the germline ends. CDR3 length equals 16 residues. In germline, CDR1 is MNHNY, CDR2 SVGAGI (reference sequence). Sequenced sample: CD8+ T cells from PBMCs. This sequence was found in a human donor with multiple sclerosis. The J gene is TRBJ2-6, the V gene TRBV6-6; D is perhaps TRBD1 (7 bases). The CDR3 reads CASTPPGGTGANVLTF. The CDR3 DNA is TGTGCCAGCACCCCTCCAGGGGGGACTGGGGCCAACGTCCTGACTTTC.